This entry lists 12 T cell receptor beta chains sequenced from one sample in a study of T-cell memory formation after mild COVID-19. TCRdb re-called the 5' RACE reads through MiXCR, storing one row per CDR3 protein. Here the sample spans roughly 340,000 distinct CDR3 sequences, 20% to 25% being singletons. Material for sequencing was PBMCs or a T cell subset sorted from them (not recorded which). All receptors come from a man between 18 and 35 years old who had mild COVID-19 (a few samples of this study predate the infection). Cell type and time point are not known.

This clonotype was detected only a few times. The J gene is TRBJ2-3, the V gene TRBV11-2, with D possibly TRBD2 on 6 matching bases. From germline, CDR1 is SGHAT and CDR2 FQNNGV. The CDR3 runs 13 residues. V gave up 0 bases and J gave up 8 bases, with 9 bases separating them. The CDR3 bases are TGTGCCAGCAGCTTAGAACTCGGGGGTACGCAGTATTTT. Residues: CASSLELGGTQYF.

This clonotype has a handful of counts. The gene calls are TRBV5-5 and TRBJ1-2; D is unclear. V was shortened by 4 bases and J by 5 bases, with 6 bases between the two germline ends. The CDR3 covers 11 residues. CDR1 is SGHKS, CDR2 YYEKEE, per germline (reference sequence). The DNA of the CDR3 is TGTGCCAGCAGCCCCAGATATGGCTACACCTTC. Translation: CASSPRYGYTF.

J is TRBJ2-3 and V is TRBV7-2; 10 nucleotides match TRBD2. With V trimmed by 0 bases and J by 1 base, 4 bases remained unmatched. Germline loops: CDR1 SGHTA, CDR2 FQGNSA. The length of the CDR3 is 17 residues. CDR3 coding DNA: TGTGCCAGCAGCTTAGCCCTCGGACTAGCGGGCACAGATACGCAGTATTTT. It is translated as CASSLALGLAGTDTQYF. The full variable domain, completed using reference TRBV7-2 and TRBJ2-3, is GAGVSQSPSNKVTEKGKDVELRCDPISGHTALYWYRQSLGQGLEFLIYFQGNSAPDKSGLPSDRFSAERTGGSVSTLTIQRTQQEDSAVYLCASSLALGLAGTDTQYFGPGTRLTVL.

This clonotype showed up many times. V and J are TRBV5-1 and TRBJ2-1, with 9 nucleotides matching TRBD2. CDR3 length: 15 amino acids. The germline gives CDR1 SGHRS, CDR2 YFSETQ. V shed 4 bases, J shed 9 bases, and the junction held 11 bases outside the gene matches. The CDR3 is CASSRDLAGSFEQFF. In nucleotides, the CDR3 is TGCGCCAGCAGCCGGGACCTAGCGGGGTCCTTTGAGCAGTTCTTC.

This rearrangement joins TRBV6-2 or TRBV6-3 to TRBJ2-1; D is undetermined. Trimming left V 7 bases short and J 4 bases short, with 11 bases between. CDR1 is MNHEY and CDR2 is SVGEGT in the germline V gene. CDR3 length: 13 residues. CDR3 region: CASTQPPYNEQFF. The DNA for the CDR3 is TGTGCCAGCACCCAGCCCCCGTACAATGAGCAGTTCTTC.

This clonotype was counted ten times or more. The chain joins TRBV14 to TRBJ1-4, with unresolved D. The CDR3 has 12 residues. The germline V gene has CDR1 SGHDN and CDR2 FVKESK. V was clipped by 4 bases and J by 7 bases, with 7 bases between them. The CDR3 spells CASSPQIEKLFF. CDR3 coding DNA: TGTGCCAGCAGCCCTCAGATTGAAAAACTGTTTTTT.

This chain joins TRBV5-1 and TRBJ1-6; no clear D. Germline assignment: CDR1 SGHRS and CDR2 YFSETQ. Trimming took off 4 bases at V and 6 bases at J, with 17 bases between the two ends. CDR3 length: 16 residues. The CDR3 bases are TGCGCCAGCAGCCTGTGGGCCACCGCTACTAATTCACCCCTCCACTTT. This gives the protein CASSLWATATNSPLHF.

This clonotype has only a few counts. The chain links TRBV7-9 to TRBJ1-3; perhaps TRBD1 as D (5 bases). CDR1 and CDR2 from the germline V gene are SEHNR and FQNEAQ (reference sequence). The CDR3 is made up of 15 amino acids. V was shortened by 2 bases and J by 5 bases, with 13 bases between the two germline ends. Here the CDR3 reads CASSLWRGRRNTIYF. The CDR3 region has the DNA TGTGCCAGCAGCTTATGGAGGGGAAGGCGAAACACCATATATTTT. The full variable domain, with the rest looked up from reference TRBV7-9 and TRBJ1-3, is DTGVSQNPRHKITKRGQNVTFRCDPISEHNRLYWYRQTLGQGPEFLTYFQNEAQLEKSRLLSDRFSAERPKGSFSTLEIQRTEQGDSAMYLCASSLWRGRRNTIYFGEGSWLTVV.

There are a few counts of this clonotype. V gene TRBV9 combines with J gene TRBJ2-3; tentatively, D is TRBD1 or TRBD2 (5 bases each). CDR1 is SGDLS, CDR2 YYNGEE, per germline. The length of the CDR3 is 15 residues. The V and J ends lost 3 bases and 6 bases respectively, with 17 bases between them. In nucleotides, the CDR3 is TGTGCCAGCAGCGCAACCGGGACCCGAACTGATACGCAGTATTTT. The encoded protein is CASSATGTRTDTQYF.

The rearrangement links TRBV7-9 to TRBJ1-5, with 8 bases that match TRBD1. Germline CDR1 and CDR2: SEHNR and FQNEAQ (reference sequence). There are 17 residues in the CDR3. The junction had 7 bases not matched to a gene; V was cut back by 1 base and J by 2 bases. The DNA of the CDR3 is TGTGCCAGCAGCTTAGGGACAGGGTTTCCCCGCAATCAGCCCCAGCATTTT. Translated, it gives CASSLGTGFPRNQPQHF.

The chain employs TRBV10-3 and TRBJ2-4; D may be TRBD2 (5 bases). From germline, CDR1 is ENHRY and CDR2 SYGVKD. This CDR3 is 14 amino acids long. V was clipped by 3 bases and J by 0 bases, with 6 bases between them. The DNA for the CDR3 is TGTGCCATCAGTGAAAGCGGAGCCAAAAACATTCAGTACTTC. Amino acids: CAISESGAKNIQYF.

This chain connects TRBV24-1 to TRBJ2-3; 9 nucleotides line up with TRBD1. The V segment lost 5 bases and the J segment 2 bases; nucleotides outside the gene matches: 7. There are 16 residues in the CDR3. Per the germline V gene, CDR1 is KGHDR and CDR2 is SFDVKD. Here the CDR3 reads CATSVSDRGYTDTQYF. The CDR3 nucleotides are TGTGCCACCAGTGTCTCGGACAGGGGCTACACAGATACGCAGTATTTT.